These 7 T cell receptor beta chains share one sample of origin, sequenced in a study of T cells after yellow fever vaccination. TCRdb redid the calling of the 5' RACE reads with MiXCR, one entry per CDR3 protein. The table lists approximately 260,000 distinct CDR3 sequences, roughly 5.6% of them singletons. Material: CD4+ T cells sorted from PBMCs, obtained on the day of the yellow fever booster vaccination. These receptors originate from a man aged 18 to 29 who received the YFV17D yellow fever vaccine.

This clonotype turned up a few times. This chain uses TRBV20-1 with TRBJ2-7, with D tentatively TRBD1 (6 bases). The CDR3 loop spans 11 amino acids. The V gene's germline CDR1 is DFQATT and CDR2 SNEGSKA (reference sequence). Trimming removed 2 bases from V and 4 bases from J, with 6 bases in between. Written as DNA, the CDR3 is TGCAGTGCTAGACAGGGGTACGAGCAGTACTTC. It is translated as CSARQGYEQYF.

This clonotype was seen more than once but under ten times. The chain has TRBV20-1 and TRBJ2-3; the match to TRBD2 covers 9 bases. With V trimmed by 3 bases and J by 1 base, 5 bases remained unmatched. This CDR3 contains 15 residues. Germline V CDR1 and CDR2: DFQATT, SNEGSKA (reference sequence). The CDR3 here is CSARRAGGRTDTQYF. The CDR3 DNA follows: TGCAGTGCTAGGAGAGCGGGGGGTCGCACAGATACGCAGTATTTT.

Written as DNA, the CDR3 is TGTGCCAGCAGTTACTCGAGGTTCCCGGCTGGAAACACCATATATTTT. Translation gives CASSYSRFPAGNTIYF. The chain has TRBV6-5 and TRBJ1-3; D unresolved. CDR3 length: 16 amino acids. Germline CDR1 reads MNHEY; CDR2 reads SVGAGI. V was shortened by 0 bases and J by 2 bases, with 11 bases between the two germline ends.

The chain is built from TRBV10-2 and TRBJ1-1; D gene unclear. This CDR3 region has 13 residues. V was shortened by 6 bases and J by 4 bases, with 12 bases between the two germline ends. Per germline, CDR1 WSHSY and CDR2 SAAADI. CDR3 DNA: TGCGCCAGCAGCAGGACGGAGGGCACTGAAGCTTTCTTT. It yields the protein CASSRTEGTEAFF.

This clonotype has ten or more counts. The chain has TRBV5-1 and TRBJ2-7; TRBD2 matches at 8 bases. The CDR3 length is 17 residues. The germline V gene has CDR1 SGHRS and CDR2 YFSETQ. V gave up 2 bases and J gave up 3 bases; unmatched junction bases: 13. The chain's CDR3 is CASSLIWAQGLVYEQYF. The CDR3 DNA reads TGCGCCAGCAGCTTAATTTGGGCACAGGGACTAGTCTACGAGCAGTACTTC.

The J gene is TRBJ2-7, the V gene TRBV6-6; possible D gene TRBD1, 6 bases. Germline CDR1 MNHNY, CDR2 SVGAGI (reference sequence). V was clipped by 6 bases and J by 2 bases, with 14 bases between them. The CDR3 contains 14 residues. CDR3 residues: CASRSTGETYEQYV. CDR3 coding DNA: TGTGCCAGCAGATCGACAGGTGAGACCTACGAGCAGTACGTC.

This clonotype was found many times. V usage is TRBV4-1 and J usage is TRBJ1-5; D uncertain. This CDR3 has 15 residues. Germline-derived CDR1 and CDR2 are MGHRA and YSYEKL. V dropped 2 bases and J dropped 4 bases, with 12 bases sitting between them. CDR3 sequence (DNA): TGCGCCAGCAGCCAACCATCCCAGAAAAATCAGCCCCAGCATTTT. Residues: CASSQPSQKNQPQHF.